The 24 T cell receptor beta chains presented below share a single source sample, sequenced in a study of T cell repertoires in cytomegalovirus infection. Each CDR3 protein gets one entry after TCRdb re-called the reads with MiXCR. The sample records 200,000 to 250,000 distinct CDR3 sequences, 35% to 45% being singletons. Antigen specificity for these receptors is unknown. Sequenced material: CD8+ T cells from cultured PBMCs, taken from culture after CMV antigen stimulation. The receptor source for this set is a human donor in good health (CMV status not recorded). Some clones in this sample may be carry-over from other donors' samples.

This chain uses TRBV28 with TRBJ1-1, with D possibly matching TRBD1 (5 bases). The CDR3 covers 16 residues. Germline assignment: CDR1 MDHEN and CDR2 SYDVKM. V was trimmed by 3 bases and J by 7 bases, leaving 21 bases between them. The CDR3 spells CASSFPQTARDGEAFF. The CDR3 DNA is TGTGCCAGCAGTTTCCCCCAGACAGCCCGTGACGGTGAAGCTTTCTTT.

This clonotype showed up just a few times. In DNA form, the CDR3 reads TGCGCCAGCAGTCAGGGTAGGATCGAGCAGTACTTC. Encoded protein: CASSQGRIEQYF. The rearrangement uses TRBV10-2 and TRBJ2-7; D may be TRBD1 (5 bases). V was cut by 5 bases and J by 6 bases, with 11 bases left in between. The CDR3 sequence is 12 residues long. The germline V gene has CDR1 WSHSY and CDR2 SAAADI.

The CDR3 loop reads CASREGGRITDTQYF. DNA for the CDR3: TGTGCCAGCAGGGAAGGGGGACGAATCACAGATACGCAGTATTTT. The chain carries TRBV7-2 and TRBJ2-3; D might be TRBD1 (6 bases). The CDR3 runs 15 residues. V was pared by 6 bases and J by 2 bases, with 15 bases between. From germline, CDR1 is SGHTA and CDR2 FQGNSA.

The chain employs TRBV9 and TRBJ2-1, with 9 bases that match TRBD2. In germline, CDR1 is SGDLS, CDR2 YYNGEE. The trim removed 4 bases at V and 2 bases at J, leaving 13 bases unmatched. This CDR3 contains 18 residues. The CDR3 here is CASSLGGSGGSPYNEQFF. CDR3 bases: TGTGCCAGCAGCCTTGGGGGTAGCGGGGGATCCCCCTACAATGAGCAGTTCTTC.

This rearrangement joins TRBV28 to TRBJ2-5, with 10 nucleotides matching TRBD2. The CDR3 has 22 amino acids. Trimming removed 5 bases from V and 2 bases from J; junction bases left unmatched: 26. Germline CDR1 and CDR2: MDHEN and SYDVKM. The CDR3 region is CASSPSASGRAGGPPKQETQYF. The CDR3 bases are TGTGCCAGCAGTCCCTCGGCGAGCGGGAGGGCCGGTGGCCCACCCAAACAAGAGACCCAGTACTTC.

This clonotype came up many times. The chain recombines TRBV10-3 with TRBJ2-7; 10 positions match TRBD2. The germline CDR1 and CDR2 sequences are ENHRY and SYGVKD. Germline trimming cut 0 bases from V and 4 bases from J; bases unmatched to any gene: 3. The CDR3 runs to 15 residues. The CDR3 coding sequence is TGTGCCATCAGTGAGTCAGGGACTAGCGCTTACGAGCAGTACTTC. Translation gives CAISESGTSAYEQYF.

This clonotype showed up just a few times. This chain links TRBV23-1 with TRBJ2-7; TRBD1 agrees at 7 bases. TRBV23-1 is classed as an ORF, of uncertain function. V gave up 4 bases and J gave up 0 bases; unmatched junction bases: 6. The CDR3 totals 15 residues. The CDR3 spells CASSRQGRRSYEQYF. DNA for the CDR3: TGCGCCAGCAGTCGACAGGGCCGACGCTCCTACGAGCAGTACTTC.

This sequence joins TRBV24-1 and TRBJ2-1; possibly TRBD2 for D (5 bases). The CDR3 has 18 residues. With 7 bases removed from V and 0 bases from J, the gap between germline ends came to 21 bases. In germline, CDR1 is KGHDR, CDR2 SFDVKD. The CDR3: CATSQRAYGKSSYNEQFF. CDR3 DNA: TGTGCCACCAGCCAGAGGGCTTACGGGAAGAGCTCCTACAATGAGCAGTTCTTC.

The CDR3 DNA sequence: TGTGCCAGCAGTTTCGCGGCCGAGCAGTACTTC. The encoded protein is CASSFAAEQYF. The chain employs TRBV7-9 and TRBJ2-7; D unresolved. V was clipped by 6 bases and J by 6 bases, with 9 bases between them. The CDR3 totals 11 residues. The germline V gene encodes CDR1 SEHNR and CDR2 FQNEAQ (reference sequence).

CDR3 region: CSARDWTSGANVLTF. For the CDR3, the DNA is TGCAGTGCTAGAGATTGGACTTCTGGGGCCAACGTCCTGACTTTC. The rearrangement uses TRBV20-1 and TRBJ2-6; D possibly corresponds to TRBD2 (5 bases). There are 15 residues in the CDR3. Between the trimmed V and J ends, which lost 0 bases and 1 base, there was a span of 7 bases. Germline V gene lookup returns CDR1 DFQATT and CDR2 SNEGSKA (reference sequence).

CDR3 protein: CASSPLKSIYEQYF. CDR3 in DNA: TGTGCCAGCAGCCCCCTGAAGTCTATCTACGAGCAGTACTTC. This rearrangement joins TRBV3-1 to TRBJ2-7; D uncertain. Germline loops: CDR1 LGHDT, CDR2 YNNKEL (reference sequence). This CDR3 region has 14 residues. V was clipped by 4 bases and J by 3 bases, with 13 bases between them.

This chain uses TRBV6-6 with TRBJ1-5, with D uncertain. Germline loops: CDR1 MNHNY, CDR2 SVGAGI (reference sequence). V gave up 2 bases and J gave up 0 bases, with 5 bases separating them. The CDR3 is 14 amino acids. CDR3 sequence reads: CASSYGYSNQPQHF. The CDR3 DNA is TGTGCCAGCAGTTACGGGTATAGCAATCAGCCCCAGCATTTT.

The chain employs TRBV5-1 and TRBJ2-2, with D maybe TRBD2 (6 bases). Germline V gene sequence: CDR1 SGHRS, CDR2 YFSETQ. V lost 0 bases and J lost 2, with 11 bases in between. This CDR3 has 16 amino acids. This CDR3 is CASSLALAANTGELFF. For the CDR3, the DNA is TGCGCCAGCAGCTTGGCCTTAGCGGCCAACACCGGGGAGCTGTTTTTT. Combining the CDR3 with reference TRBV5-1 and TRBJ2-2 gives the whole variable domain KAGVTQTPRYLIKTRGQQVTLSCSPISGHRSVSWYQQTPGQGLQFLFEYFSETQRNKGNFPGRFSGRQFSNSRSEMNVSTLELGDSALYLCASSLALAANTGELFFGEGSRLTVL.

The chain combines TRBV7-9 with TRBJ1-2; D gene uncertain. CDR1 and CDR2 from the germline V gene are SEHNR and FQNEAQ (reference sequence). The V gene lost 5 bases and the J gene lost 5 bases, with 18 bases spanning the gap. The CDR3 has 15 amino acids. In DNA form, the CDR3 reads TGTGCCAGCAGCCCCCCCGGGCCGCGAATGTATGGCTACACCTTC. This codes for CASSPPGPRMYGYTF.

The rearrangement uses TRBV12-3 or TRBV12-4 and TRBJ2-3; 9 bases are shared with TRBD2. V was clipped by 1 base and J by 7 bases; unmatched bases: 12. The CDR3 runs to 17 residues. CDR3 sequence: CASSLGTSSGGLYTQYF. CDR3 DNA: TGTGCCAGCAGTTTAGGGACGAGTAGCGGGGGTTTATATACGCAGTATTTT.

The chain combines TRBV19 with TRBJ2-3; D may be TRBD2 (6 bases). Germline CDR1 reads LNHDA; CDR2 reads SQIVND (reference sequence). The CDR3 runs 15 residues. Deletions cut 4 bases from V and 2 bases from J, with 13 bases between. CDR3 sequence reads: CASSTGGAPTDTQYF. Here the CDR3 DNA reads TGTGCCAGTAGTACAGGAGGGGCACCCACAGATACGCAGTATTTT. Full variable domain (remainder filled in from reference TRBV19 and TRBJ2-3): DGGITQSPKYLFRKEGQNVTLSCEQNLNHDAMYWYRQDPGQGLRLIYYSQIVNDFQKGDIAEGYSVSREKKESFPLTVTSAQKNPTAFYLCASSTGGAPTDTQYFGPGTRLTVL.

The chain is built from TRBV7-6 and TRBJ1-4; 9 positions match TRBD1. V trimming: 3 bases; J trimming: 7 bases; junction bases outside the gene matches: 9. Germline CDR1 SGHVS, CDR2 FNYEAQ. The CDR3 sequence is 16 residues long. CDR3 DNA sequence: TGTGCCAGCAGCTTTACGACCGGGACAGGGAGTGAAAAACTGTTTTTT. This encodes CASSFTTGTGSEKLFF.

For this clonotype: An end of the junction differs from the germline gene, which may be a read error. The rearrangement links TRBV28 to TRBJ2-1, with no clear D. CDR3 length: 12 amino acids. The germline V gene encodes CDR1 MDHEN and CDR2 SYDVKM. The CDR3 sequence: CANSLIINEQFF. CDR3 DNA sequence: TGTGCCAACAGTTTAATAATCAATGAGCAGTTCTTC.

This clonotype was detected only once. The V and J genes are TRBV2 and TRBJ1-2; D ambiguous. The CDR3 consists of 14 residues. From germline, CDR1 is SNHLY and CDR2 FYNNEI. V was shortened by 8 bases and J by 5 bases, with 18 bases between the two germline ends. CDR3 sequence reads: CASESQDSVYGYTF. The CDR3 DNA follows: TGTGCCAGCGAGAGCCAGGACTCCGTATATGGCTACACCTTC.

This chain uses TRBV4-2 with TRBJ2-7; 8 nucleotides match TRBD2. The CDR3 loop spans 17 amino acids. The germline V gene has CDR1 LGHNA and CDR2 YNFKEQ. J lost 5 bases, V lost 3 bases, and 15 bases had no gene match. In nucleotides, the CDR3 is TGTGCCAGCAGCCAGCGATTGGGGACTAGAAAAGTGAACGAGCAGTACTTC. Amino acid sequence: CASSQRLGTRKVNEQYF.

The J gene is TRBJ2-3, the V gene TRBV5-6; 8 bases are shared with TRBD2. V lost 2 bases and J lost 5; bases outside the gene matches: 7. Germline V gives CDR1 SGHDT, CDR2 YYEEEE. This CDR3 is 15 amino acids long. CDR3 protein: CASSFAGGAVDTQYF. The CDR3 DNA sequence: TGTGCCAGCAGCTTCGCCGGGGGGGCCGTAGATACGCAGTATTTT.

The chain uses TRBV6-2 or TRBV6-3 and TRBJ2-7, with a tentative D call TRBD2 (7 bases). The length of the CDR3 is 15 residues. Between the trimmed V and J ends, which lost 1 base and 2 bases, there was a span of 12 bases. Germline CDR1 MNHEY, CDR2 SVGEGT. The CDR3 protein is CASSYYAGATYEQYF. The CDR3 bases are TGTGCCAGCAGTTACTACGCGGGGGCTACCTACGAGCAGTACTTC.

The V gene is TRBV29-1, the J gene TRBJ2-2; D unresolved. Deletions cut 7 bases from V and 1 base from J, with 10 bases between. Germline CDR1 is SQVTM and CDR2 is ANQGSEA. The CDR3 loop spans 13 amino acids. In DNA form, the CDR3 reads TGCAGCGGTGGATTAGAGAACACCGGGGAGCTGTTTTTT. It encodes CSGGLENTGELFF.

The J gene is TRBJ2-2, the V gene TRBV7-4; D gene unclear. CDR1 SGHVT and CDR2 SQSDAQ come from the germline V gene. The CDR3 is 13 amino acids. V was trimmed by 5 bases and J by 12 bases, leaving 16 bases between them. CDR3 DNA sequence: TGTGCCAGCAGCCGACAAGGACGAGAGAAGCTGTTTTTT. It is translated as CASSRQGREKLFF.